Listed here are 6 T cell receptor beta chains from one sample, sequenced in a study of blood T cell repertoires in COVID-19. Only in-frame clones appear in the TCRdb table, and some are missing; sequencing was by immunoSEQ multiplex PCR. The sample includes 200,000 to 250,000 clones, 85% to 90% seen only once; the top ten take under 15%. The specimen was PBMCs or T cells enriched from blood (not recorded which). These receptors came from a woman in her 50s with acute COVID-19.

This clone was observed a handful of times. V and J are TRBV7-2 and TRBJ2-1, with 10 positions matching TRBD2. The germline gives CDR1 SGHTA, CDR2 FQGNSA. Trimming removed 1 base from V and 7 bases from J; junction bases left unmatched: 10. This CDR3 region has 17 residues. CDR3 nucleotides: TGTGCCAGCAGCTTAGTAGAAGGGACTAGCGCGGCTAATGAGCAGTTCTTC. It yields the protein CASSLVEGTSAANEQFF.

This chain connects TRBV10-3 to TRBJ1-1, with TRBD1 matching 8 bases. Per germline, CDR1 ENHRY and CDR2 SYGVKD. The CDR3 extends over 14 amino acids. V trimming: 5 bases; J trimming: 2 bases; junction bases outside the gene matches: 4. The DNA for the CDR3 is TGTGCCATCAGTATAACAGGGGGTAACACTGAAGCTTTCTTT. Translating it yields CAISITGGNTEAFF.

This chain uses TRBV9 with TRBJ1-1; D unresolved. The germline V gene encodes CDR1 SGDLS and CDR2 YYNGEE. V gave up 0 bases and J gave up 11 bases, with 14 bases separating them. This CDR3 is 13 amino acids long. Here the CDR3 reads CASSVAYGRRAFF. CDR3 bases: TGTGCCAGCAGCGTAGCCTATGGGAGGAGGGCTTTCTTT.

This chain links TRBV28 with TRBJ1-2; weak D call: TRBD1 (6 bases). Per germline, CDR1 MDHEN and CDR2 SYDVKM. This CDR3 contains 11 residues. V gave up 8 bases and J gave up 12 bases, with 16 bases separating them. CDR3 amino acids: CASGEQGRNTF. DNA of the CDR3: TGTGCCAGCGGGGAACAGGGAAGAAACACCTTC.

This clone came up a few times. The genes are TRBV7-9 and TRBJ2-1; TRBD1 agrees at 8 bases. Germline V lookup: CDR1 SEHNR, CDR2 FQNEAQ (reference sequence). The CDR3 length is 15 residues. J lost 3 bases, V lost 6 bases, and 7 bases had no gene match. The CDR3 region has the DNA TGTGCCAGCAGATCTGGACAGGGCAGCTACAATGAGCAGTTCTTC. This codes for CASRSGQGSYNEQFF.

The rearrangement joins TRBV6-6 to TRBJ1-5, with D maybe TRBD1 (5 bases). The CDR3 loop spans 16 amino acids. V was trimmed by 2 bases and J by 7 bases, leaving 18 bases between them. Germline V lookup: CDR1 MNHNY, CDR2 SVGAGI (reference sequence). The CDR3 region is CASSYPPGLLTQPQHF. In nucleotides, the CDR3 is TGTGCCAGCAGTTACCCACCGGGACTCCTGACCCAGCCCCAGCATTTT.